This TCR beta chain was profiled in a study of CD8 T cells in Susac syndrome. Turning to the study itself: Within the sequenced group of Susac syndrome patients, about 6 showed active disease and about eight were in remission. Patients with Susac syndrome, at blood draw, were therapy-naive, on corticosteroids, or on intravenous immunoglobulin alone.

With random hexamers, reverse transcription was performed on roughly 0.5 to 1 ug of RNA. One entry per CDR3 protein, called by TCRdb with MiXCR from the immunoSEQ multiplex PCR reads. Of over 150,000 distinct CDR3 sequences in the sample, about 96% were seen once. This CDR3 contains 15 residues. The germline CDR1 and CDR2 sequences are SGHTA and FQGNSA. V was pared by 5 bases and J by 7 bases, with 17 bases between. The specimen sequenced was CD4+ T cells from PBMCs. The sequence derives from a human donor with Susac syndrome. The V and J genes are TRBV7-2 and TRBJ1-4; D is perhaps TRBD1 (6 bases). The CDR3 reads CASSTWTDSSEKLFF. The CDR3 DNA sequence: TGTGCCAGCAGCACCTGGACAGACTCCAGTGAAAAACTGTTTTTT.